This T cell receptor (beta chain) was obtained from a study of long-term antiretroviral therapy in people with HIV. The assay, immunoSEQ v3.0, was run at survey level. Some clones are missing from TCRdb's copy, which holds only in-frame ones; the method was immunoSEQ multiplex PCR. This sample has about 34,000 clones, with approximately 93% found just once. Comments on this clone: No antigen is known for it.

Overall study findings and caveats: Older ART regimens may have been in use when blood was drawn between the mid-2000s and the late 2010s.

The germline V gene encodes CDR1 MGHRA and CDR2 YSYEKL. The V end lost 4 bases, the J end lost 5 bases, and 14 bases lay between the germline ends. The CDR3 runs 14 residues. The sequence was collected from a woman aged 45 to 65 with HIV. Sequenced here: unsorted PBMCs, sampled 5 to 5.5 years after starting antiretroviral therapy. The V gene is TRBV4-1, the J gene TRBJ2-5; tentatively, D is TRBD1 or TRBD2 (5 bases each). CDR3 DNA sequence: TGCGCCAGCAGCCCAGAGGGGTATGGGGAGACCCAGTACTTC. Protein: CASSPEGYGETQYF.